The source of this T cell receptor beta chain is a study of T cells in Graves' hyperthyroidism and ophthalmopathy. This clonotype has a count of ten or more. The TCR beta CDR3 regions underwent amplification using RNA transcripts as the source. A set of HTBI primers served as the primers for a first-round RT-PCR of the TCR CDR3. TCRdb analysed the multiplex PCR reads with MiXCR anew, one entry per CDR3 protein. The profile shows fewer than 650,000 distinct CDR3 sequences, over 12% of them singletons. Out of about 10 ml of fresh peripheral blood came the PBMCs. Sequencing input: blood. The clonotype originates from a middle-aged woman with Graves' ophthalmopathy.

The CDR3 loop reads CASSDRTGNTGELFF. The DNA of the CDR3 is TGTGCCAGCAGTGATAGGACAGGGAACACCGGGGAGCTGTTTTTT. The chain links TRBV2 to TRBJ2-2; the match to TRBD1 covers 7 bases. Trimming removed 3 bases from V and 1 base from J; junction bases left unmatched: 2. Germline CDR1 reads SNHLY; CDR2 reads FYNNEI. The CDR3 spans 15 residues.